This T cell receptor (beta chain) was recovered during a study of T cells in Graves' hyperthyroidism and ophthalmopathy. Broader study findings: Ophthalmopathy was model-predicted a median approximately 6.9 months pre-onset.

Regions amplified from RNA transcripts were the TCR beta CDR3 regions. The HTBI set primed first-round TCR CDR3 RT-PCR. TCRdb itself ran the multiplex PCR reads through MiXCR, one entry per CDR3 protein. This sample has 450,000 to 650,000 distinct CDR3 sequences, with roughly 17% found just once. Turning to this clonotype: The target antigen is unknown.

V shed 6 bases, J shed 5 bases, and the junction held 10 bases outside the gene matches. The V gene's germline CDR1 is MDHEN and CDR2 SYDVKM. The CDR3 runs to 15 residues. The sample consisted of blood. The rearrangement uses TRBV28 and TRBJ2-7; TRBD1 agrees at 10 bases. The receptor was isolated from a woman aged 18 to 35 with Graves' ophthalmopathy. CDR3 DNA: TGTGCCAGCAGGTACCGGGACAGGGGTTTCCACGAGCAGTACTTC. It translates to CASRYRDRGFHEQYF. The complete variable domain, with remaining parts taken from reference TRBV28 and TRBJ2-7, reads DVKVTQSSRYLVKRTGEKVFLECVQDMDHENMFWYRQDPGLGLRLIYFSYDVKMKEKGDIPEGYSVSREKKERFSLILESASTNQTSMYLCASRYRDRGFHEQYFGPGTRLTVT.